This T cell receptor (beta chain) came from a study of cytomegalovirus exposure and HLA in healthy donors. V lost 0 bases and J lost 5; bases outside the gene matches: 11. This CDR3 has 17 residues. The V gene's germline CDR1 is SGDLS and CDR2 YYNGEE. Vbeta (60) and Jbeta (13) primers were used in the PCR. Profiling relied on immunoSEQ multiplex PCR, and the TCRdb table lists in-frame clones only, not all of them. The sample includes under 150,000 clones, approximately 80% of them seen just once. The chain combines TRBV9 with TRBJ2-7, with 10 nucleotides matching TRBD2. The specimen sequenced was PBMCs. The source of this sequence is a male donor in good health and CMV-seronegative. The chain's CDR3 is CASSVARLAGVKNEQYF. CDR3 coding DNA: TGTGCCAGCAGCGTAGCAAGGCTAGCGGGAGTTAAGAACGAGCAGTACTTC.